One sample yielded the 20 T cell receptor beta chains listed below, sequenced in a study of T cells expressing NK-cell markers. TCRdb reprocessed the 5' RACE reads and stores each CDR3 protein as one record, lacking DNA. The sample has a few hundred thousand distinct CDR3 sequences; the top ten hold over 1.3%. The sequenced sample consisted of blood T cells: a sorted CD56 or NKG2C T cell subset, CD4+ or CD8+ T cells, or bulk PBMC T cells (not recorded which). The receptors here all came from a woman in her 50s in good health.

This chain uses TRBV29-1 with TRBJ2-2; without DNA, the TCRdb call of TRBD1 cannot be checked. CDR1 SQVTM and CDR2 ANQGSEA come from the germline V gene. The CDR3 consists of 15 residues. The CDR3 reads CSASRAPLGSGELFF.

This chain joins TRBV12-3 or TRBV12-4 and TRBJ2-3; TCRdb lists TRBD2, though no DNA is available to test this call. The length of the CDR3 is 15 residues. The chain's CDR3 is CASSLGQRVGDTQYF.

The chain recombines TRBV11-2 with TRBJ2-1. The germline V gene has CDR1 SGHAT and CDR2 FQNNGV. The CDR3 consists of 14 residues. The CDR3 region is CASSPHGAHNEQFF.

CDR3 region: CASLTQTNYGYTF. The chain employs TRBV6-1 and TRBJ1-2. Germline CDR1 is MNHNS and CDR2 is SASEGT. The CDR3 loop spans 13 amino acids.

The chain employs TRBV11-3 and TRBJ2-3. Per germline, CDR1 SGHNT and CDR2 YENEEA. This CDR3 is 14 amino acids long. CDR3: CASSLGNPTDTQYF.

This chain uses TRBV20-1 with TRBJ2-2; without DNA, the TCRdb call of TRBD1 cannot be checked. Germline V gene sequence: CDR1 DFQATT, CDR2 SNEGSKA (reference sequence). This CDR3 region has 16 residues. The CDR3 region is CSARLPRGAGAGELFF.

V usage is TRBV19 and J usage is TRBJ1-1. CDR3 length: 15 amino acids. Germline V gene data show CDR1 as LNHDA and CDR2 as SQIVND (reference sequence). CDR3 amino acids: CASSIVGGLGTEAFF. Full variable domain (remainder filled in from reference TRBV19 and TRBJ1-1): DGGITQSPKYLFRKEGQNVTLSCEQNLNHDAMYWYRQDPGQGLRLIYYSQIVNDFQKGDIAEGYSVSREKKESFPLTVTSAQKNPTAFYLCASSIVGGLGTEAFFGQGTRLTVV.

V is TRBV7-8 and J is TRBJ2-7; no DNA is available, so the TRBD2 call from TCRdb remains unchecked. Germline V gene sequence: CDR1 SGHVS, CDR2 FQNEAQ. The CDR3 covers 14 residues. The CDR3 protein is CASSGPLSSYEQYF.

J is TRBJ2-5 and V is TRBV18; TCRdb gives TRBD2 as the D gene, but with no DNA this cannot be confirmed. The CDR3 loop spans 14 amino acids. Looked up from germline, CDR1 is KGHSH and CDR2 is LQKENI. The CDR3 protein is CASSPGGEKETQYF.

The V and J genes are TRBV20-1 and TRBJ2-1; absent DNA, TCRdb's TRBD2 call cannot be checked. The V gene's germline CDR1 is DFQATT and CDR2 SNEGSKA (reference sequence). The CDR3 extends over 13 amino acids. Here the CDR3 reads CSARSDLGNEQFF.

The V call is TRBV5-1, the J call TRBJ1-1; TCRdb's assignment of TRBD1 cannot be checked, as there is no DNA. The CDR3 sequence is 17 residues long. Germline V gene lookup returns CDR1 SGHRS and CDR2 YFSETQ. CDR3 residues: CASSLTGFKMGSTEAFF. The variable domain in full, with the rest retrieved from reference TRBV5-1 and TRBJ1-1, is KAGVTQTPRYLIKTRGQQVTLSCSPISGHRSVSWYQQTPGQGLQFLFEYFSETQRNKGNFPGRFSGRQFSNSRSEMNVSTLELGDSALYLCASSLTGFKMGSTEAFFGQGTRLTVV.

The chain joins TRBV6-1 to TRBJ1-5. Germline-derived CDR1 and CDR2 are MNHNS and SASEGT. There are 13 residues in the CDR3. This CDR3 reads CASRAGLVEPQHF.

V usage is TRBV12-3 or TRBV12-4 and J usage is TRBJ1-5; TCRdb selects TRBD1, and the lack of DNA leaves this call unchecked. This CDR3 is built from 14 residues. CDR3 sequence reads: CASSFGGGHQPQHF.

CDR3 amino acids: CASSFDEGGTEAFF. The rearrangement joins TRBV6-5 to TRBJ1-1; TCRdb proposes TRBD1, but this gene call is untestable without DNA. The CDR3 spans 14 residues. The germline V gene encodes CDR1 MNHEY and CDR2 SVGAGI.

The chain employs TRBV5-1 and TRBJ1-2; TCRdb proposes TRBD1, but this gene call is untestable without DNA. The CDR3 length is 15 residues. Germline V gives CDR1 SGHRS, CDR2 YFSETQ. This CDR3 reads CASSSDVRGDYGYTF.

The chain employs TRBV29-1 and TRBJ2-1; lacking DNA, the TRBD2 call made by TCRdb goes unchecked. Germline CDR1 SQVTM, CDR2 ANQGSEA. This CDR3 spans 15 amino acids. The CDR3 here is CSVPASGSIGDEQFF.

This sequence joins TRBV5-1 and TRBJ2-6; the D call from TCRdb, TRBD1, cannot be confirmed without DNA. CDR1 is SGHRS and CDR2 is YFSETQ in the germline V gene. The CDR3 length is 20 residues. CDR3 in amino acids: CASSFSSRGTALSGANVLTF.

This chain joins TRBV7-6 and TRBJ2-1. The CDR3 extends over 16 amino acids. Germline CDR1 and CDR2: SGHVS and FNYEAQ. This CDR3 reads CASSLALWDRDNEQFF. Using reference TRBV7-6 and TRBJ2-1 for the parts outside the CDR3, the full variable domain is GAGVSQSPRYKVTKRGQDVALRCDPISGHVSLYWYRQALGQGPEFLTYFNYEAQQDKSGLPNDRFSAERPEGSISTLTIQRTEQRDSAMYRCASSLALWDRDNEQFFGPGTRLTVL.

V is TRBV5-1 and J is TRBJ2-1; as DNA is missing, the TRBD1 call by TCRdb cannot be tested. The CDR3 loop spans 15 amino acids. Germline V gene lookup returns CDR1 SGHRS and CDR2 YFSETQ. The CDR3 spells CASSLAAPQISEQFF. The full variable domain, its missing parts supplied by reference TRBV5-1 and TRBJ2-1, is KAGVTQTPRYLIKTRGQQVTLSCSPISGHRSVSWYQQTPGQGLQFLFEYFSETQRNKGNFPGRFSGRQFSNSRSEMNVSTLELGDSALYLCASSLAAPQISEQFFGPGTRLTVL.

The gene calls are TRBV7-2 and TRBJ2-5; TCRdb returns TRBD2, unconfirmable since there is no DNA. The CDR3 has 14 residues. Germline values: CDR1 SGHTA, CDR2 FQGNSA. The CDR3 region is CASSSSGRRETQYF.